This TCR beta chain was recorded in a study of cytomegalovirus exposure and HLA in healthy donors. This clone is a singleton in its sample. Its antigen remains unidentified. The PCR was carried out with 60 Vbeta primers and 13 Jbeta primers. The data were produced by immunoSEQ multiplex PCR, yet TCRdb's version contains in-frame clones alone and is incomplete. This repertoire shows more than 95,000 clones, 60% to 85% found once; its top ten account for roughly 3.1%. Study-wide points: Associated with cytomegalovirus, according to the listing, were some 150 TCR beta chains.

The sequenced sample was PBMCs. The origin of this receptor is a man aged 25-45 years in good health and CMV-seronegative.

The CDR3 loop reads CASSLNPGLNQPQHF. As DNA, the CDR3 is TGTGCCAGCAGTTTAAATCCAGGACTTAATCAGCCCCAGCATTTT. The chain has TRBV28 and TRBJ1-5, with unresolved D. The CDR3 totals 15 residues. Germline V CDR1 and CDR2: MDHEN, SYDVKM. With 2 bases removed from V and 4 bases from J, the gap between germline ends came to 12 bases.